Described below is a single T cell receptor (beta chain) sequence and its context. Its antigen is currently unknown. From RNA transcripts, TCR beta CDR3 regions were amplified. Using the HTBI primer set, a first-round RT-PCR was run on the TCR CDR3. TCRdb independently ran MiXCR on the multiplex PCR reads; one entry per CDR3 protein. The sample contains more than 500,000 distinct CDR3 sequences, around 15% of which appear only once. The sample comes from a study of T cells in Graves' hyperthyroidism and ophthalmopathy. It was considered stable Graves' hyperthyroidism when ophthalmopathy did not progress within 18 months. Patients aged 18 to 65 had newly diagnosed hyperthyroidism lasting under 2 months. Overall study findings and caveats: Blood also contained most expanded thyroid clonotypes above 0.001. Model output signaled ophthalmopathy a median approximately 6.2 months ahead of onset.

Losses at the gene ends were 8 bases for V and 5 bases for J; bases not matched to a gene: 6. From germline, CDR1 is LNHDA and CDR2 SQIVND (reference sequence). This CDR3 region has 15 residues. The receptor's source is a woman in her thirties with Graves' hyperthyroidism. Sequencing was carried out using blood. The chain carries TRBV19 and TRBJ2-1; 13 bases line up with TRBD2. This chain's CDR3 is CASQPGTSGNNEQFF. The CDR3 nucleotides are TGTGCCAGTCAACCAGGGACTAGCGGGAACAATGAGCAGTTCTTC. The full variable domain, its missing parts supplied by reference TRBV19 and TRBJ2-1, is DGGITQSPKYLFRKEGQNVTLSCEQNLNHDAMYWYRQDPGQGLRLIYYSQIVNDFQKGDIAEGYSVSREKKESFPLTVTSAQKNPTAFYLCASQPGTSGNNEQFFGPGTRLTVL.